The 14 T cell receptor beta chains below come from one sample, sequenced in a study of T-cell memory formation after mild COVID-19. TCRdb re-called the 5' RACE reads with MiXCR, one entry per CDR3 protein. The repertoire holds over 450,000 distinct CDR3 sequences, with roughly 22% as singletons. The sequenced material came from PBMCs or a T cell subset sorted from them (not recorded which). The receptors originated from an adult woman who had mild COVID-19 (a few samples of this study predate the infection). Cell type and time point are not known.

The chain recombines TRBV6-2 or TRBV6-3 with TRBJ2-7, with TRBD2 matching 10 bases. The CDR3 totals 15 residues. Germline CDR1 reads MNHEY; CDR2 reads SVGEGT. After removal of 4 bases from V and 3 bases from J, the junction contained 6 bases not matched to a gene. CDR3 region: CASSLLAGTRYEQYF. The CDR3 DNA follows: TGTGCCAGCAGTTTACTAGCGGGGACCCGCTACGAGCAGTACTTC.

This chain links TRBV9 with TRBJ2-3; tentatively, D is TRBD1 or TRBD2 (5 bases each). V lost 3 bases and J 0 bases, leaving 8 bases between the germline ends. The CDR3 has 14 residues. CDR1 and CDR2 (germline): SGDLS, YYNGEE. Here the CDR3 reads CASSDGASTDTQYF. As DNA, the CDR3 is TGTGCCAGCAGCGACGGGGCAAGCACAGATACGCAGTATTTT.

This chain links TRBV27 with TRBJ1-2; 8 nucleotides match TRBD1. Unmatched junction bases numbered 14, after V lost 5 bases and J lost 6 bases. The germline gives CDR1 MNHEY, CDR2 SMNVEV (reference sequence). CDR3 length equals 16 residues. CDR3 sequence reads: CASSTLTGAGLDGYTF. For the CDR3, the DNA is TGTGCCAGCAGTACACTGACAGGGGCGGGTTTGGATGGCTACACCTTC.

This clonotype has a handful of counts. The chain has TRBV30 and TRBJ1-5; no reliable D call. This CDR3 comprises 14 residues. Germline lookup yields CDR1 GTSNPN and CDR2 SVGIG (reference sequence). The germline V and J ends were trimmed by 2 bases and 3 bases, with 11 bases remaining between them. The chain's CDR3 is CAWSLHSSNQPQHF. In DNA, the CDR3 is TGTGCCTGGAGTCTACACAGTTCCAATCAGCCCCAGCATTTT.

This sequence joins TRBV20-1 and TRBJ2-7; D is perhaps TRBD1 (5 bases). CDR3 length: 13 residues. Germline V lookup: CDR1 DFQATT, CDR2 SNEGSKA (reference sequence). Trimming took 6 bases from V and 0 from J, leaving 12 bases between them. CDR3 nucleotides: TGCAGTGCGAGACACAGGAGCTCCTACGAGCAGTACTTC. Its translation is CSARHRSSYEQYF.

V is TRBV4-1 and J is TRBJ2-2; maybe TRBD1 (6 bases). Between the trimmed V and J ends, which lost 2 bases and 2 bases, there was a span of 12 bases. Germline V lookup: CDR1 MGHRA, CDR2 YSYEKL. The CDR3 sequence is 16 residues long. CDR3 loop: CASSQLGASNTGELFF. The CDR3 DNA sequence: TGCGCCAGCAGCCAACTGGGGGCATCTAACACCGGGGAGCTGTTTTTT.

This clonotype appeared a few times. The V and J genes are TRBV18 and TRBJ1-4, with a possible D match to TRBD1 (6 bases). Germline V CDR1 and CDR2: KGHSH, LQKENI. CDR3 size: 15 residues. The V end was cut by 3 bases, the J end by 0 bases, with 8 bases between. This chain's CDR3 is CASSPDRTTNEKLFF. DNA for the CDR3: TGTGCCAGCTCACCCGACAGGACAACTAATGAAAAACTGTTTTTT.

V gene TRBV3-1 combines with J gene TRBJ2-5; D is tentatively TRBD1 or TRBD2 (6 bases each). V was pared by 1 base and J by 8 bases, with 14 bases between. The germline V gene has CDR1 LGHDT and CDR2 YNNKEL (reference sequence). This CDR3 spans 14 amino acids. CDR3 protein: CASSQAGEGGTQYF. The DNA for the CDR3 is TGTGCCAGCAGCCAAGCGGGAGAAGGGGGAACCCAGTACTTC.

The chain employs TRBV7-2 and TRBJ2-5, with 9 bases identical to TRBD1. The CDR3 is made up of 14 amino acids. Per germline, CDR1 SGHTA and CDR2 FQGNSA. J lost 5 bases, V lost 4 bases, and 5 bases had no gene match. The CDR3 region has the DNA TGTGCCAGCAGCTATAACAGGGGGCGCGAGACCCAGTACTTC. Protein: CASSYNRGRETQYF.

The chain uses TRBV11-3 and TRBJ2-4, with D possibly TRBD2 on 5 matching bases. The CDR3 loop spans 12 amino acids. The germline CDR1 and CDR2 sequences are SGHNT and YENEEA. The V and J ends lost 7 bases and 9 bases respectively, with 13 bases between them. The chain's CDR3 is CASTGLNGIQYF. The CDR3 DNA sequence: TGTGCCAGCACCGGACTCAACGGCATTCAGTACTTC.

For the CDR3, the DNA is TGTGCCAGCAGCCACGTAGCGGACATTCACACAGATACGCAGTATTTT. It translates to CASSHVADIHTDTQYF. The V call is TRBV6-5, the J call TRBJ2-3; a weak D match, TRBD2 (6 bases). V was shortened by 6 bases and J by 2 bases, with 18 bases between the two germline ends. The length of the CDR3 is 16 residues. CDR1 and CDR2 (germline): MNHEY, SVGAGI.

This chain uses TRBV6-1 with TRBJ2-7; the match to TRBD1 covers 7 bases. The CDR3 length is 13 residues. The germline CDR1 and CDR2 sequences are MNHNS and SASEGT. V lost 10 bases and J lost 2; bases outside the gene matches: 8. The CDR3 is CATPPDRAYEQYF. The DNA for the CDR3 is TGTGCCACCCCACCTGACAGGGCCTACGAGCAGTACTTC.

This chain uses TRBV29-1 with TRBJ1-1; TRBD1 matches 8 bases. The CDR3 runs 15 residues. Trimming took 7 bases from V and 0 from J; bases not matched to a gene: 10. CDR1 SQVTM and CDR2 ANQGSEA come from the germline V gene. The CDR3 DNA sequence: TGCAGCGGGGGCGACAGGGGTCCCATGAACACTGAAGCTTTCTTT. Protein: CSGGDRGPMNTEAFF.

The chain combines TRBV12-3 or TRBV12-4 with TRBJ2-2; 7 nucleotides align to TRBD1. This CDR3 spans 14 amino acids. V trimming: 3 bases; J trimming: 6 bases; junction bases outside the gene matches: 4. CDR3 nucleotides: TGTGCCAGCAGTTTCCGACAGGGCCCCGGGGAGCTGTTTTTT. Its protein product is CASSFRQGPGELFF.